Listed below are T cell receptor beta chains from one sample, sequenced in a study of cytomegalovirus exposure and HLA in healthy donors. Generated by immunoSEQ multiplex PCR, the TCRdb table keeps only in-frame clones and is missing some. The listing records 190,000 or so clones. The specimen was PBMCs. These receptors all come from a boy aged 5 to 17 in good health and CMV-seronegative. CDR3s include the opening cysteine and the closing phenylalanine or tryptophan. A D gene is named only where the DNA matches it firmly.

v_call,j_call,d_call,cdr3_length,cdr3_nt,cdr3_aa
TRBV5-4,TRBJ2-2,TRBD2,14,TGTGCCAGCAGCTTCGGGGGGTACACCGGGGAGCTGTTTTTT,CASSFGGYTGELFF
TRBV30,TRBJ2-6,NA,17,TGTGCCAGGGCGATAGGGGGTTCGAGCTCTGGGGCCAACGTCCTGACTTTC,CARAIGGSSSGANVLTF
TRBV27,TRBJ2-1,NA,15,TGTGCCAGCAGTTACCAAGCGAGCTCCTACAATGAGCAGTTCTTC,CASSYQASSYNEQFF
TRBV9,TRBJ1-3,NA,15,TGTGCCAGCAGCGTAGAAGAGGGCAGTTTCAACACCATATATTTT,CASSVEEGSFNTIYF
TRBV28,TRBJ1-4,NA,15,TGTGCCAGCACCTCGCAAGACCTAGGCGGTGAAAAACTGTTTTTT,CASTSQDLGGEKLFF
TRBV7-6,TRBJ1-1,TRBD1,15,TGTGCCAGCAGCCCGAGAGGGACAGAGAACACTGAAGCTTTCTTT,CASSPRGTENTEAFF
TRBV7-9,TRBJ1-1,NA,15,TGTGCCAGCAGCTCCCAGGGCACTGTGAACACTGAAGCTTTCTTT,CASSSQGTVNTEAFF
TRBV30,TRBJ2-7,NA,12,TGTGCCTGGGGGCAGGGGTGGTACGAGCAGTACTTC,CAWGQGWYEQYF
TRBV6-5,TRBJ2-7,NA,14,TGTGCCAGCAGTTACAATCAGGGGGGCTACGAGCAGTACTTC,CASSYNQGGYEQYF
TRBV29-1,TRBJ1-4,TRBD1,17,TGCAGCGTTGAAGCGGTGACGGACAGGGAGAGTTATGAAAAACTGTTTTTT,CSVEAVTDRESYEKLFF
TRBV19,TRBJ1-6,TRBD1,15,TGTGCCAGTAGCTCGCCCGGGACAGGGGTACGACCCCTCCACTTT,CASSSPGTGVRPLHF
TRBV28,TRBJ1-1,NA,19,TGTGCCAGCAGTTTATTCGGGTCGGAGGAGGGACGGTGGGGGACTGAAGCTTTCTTT,CASSLFGSEEGRWGTEAFF
TRBV6-4,TRBJ2-7,TRBD1,14,TGTGCCAGCAGCCCCCAGGGGGTAGCCTACGAGCAGTACTTC,CASSPQGVAYEQYF
TRBV6-5,TRBJ2-5,NA,13,TGTGCCAGCAGTTACAGGAGGTCCGAGACCCAGTACTTC,CASSYRRSETQYF
TRBV7-9,TRBJ2-3,TRBD2,15,TGTGCCAGCAGCCTGACTAGCGGGGCCAGTTTATCGGAGTATTTT,CASSLTSGASLSEYF
TRBV30,TRBJ1-1,NA,14,TGTGCCTGGAGGTCCCCAGGGTACGGCACTGAAGCTTTCTTT,CAWRSPGYGTEAFF
TRBV5-4,TRBJ1-1,NA,15,TGTGCCAGCAGCTTGTTCCAGGGGCTGAACACTGAAGCTTTCTTT,CASSLFQGLNTEAFF
TRBV5-1,TRBJ2-5,TRBD2,16,TGCGCCAGCAGCTTGACTAGCGGGGCATATTGGGAGACCCAGTACTTC,CASSLTSGAYWETQYF
TRBV5-4,TRBJ2-1,NA,15,TGTGCCAGCAGCACCGACATAGGGGCCTATTATGAGCAGTTCTTC,CASSTDIGAYYEQFF
TRBV27,TRBJ2-7,NA,14,TGTGCCAGCAGTTTATTGCGGGGACCCTCCGAGCAGTACTTC,CASSLLRGPSEQYF
TRBV7-8,TRBJ2-3,NA,14,TGTGCCAGCAGCTTGGACTTTAGCACAGATACGCAGTATTTT,CASSLDFSTDTQYF
TRBV4-1,TRBJ2-7,TRBD1,15,TGCGCCAGCAGCCAAGGACAACAGGGGATGGGCGAGCAGTACTTC,CASSQGQQGMGEQYF
TRBV18,TRBJ1-2,NA,12,TGTGCCAGCTCACCAGGAGACTATGGCTACACCTTC,CASSPGDYGYTF
TRBV18,TRBJ2-2,NA,16,TGTGCCAGCTCACCTTCCCAGGGGCGAAACACCGGGGAGCTGTTTTTT,CASSPSQGRNTGELFF
TRBV6-6,TRBJ1-2,NA,13,TGTGCCAGCAGAGATGGGACGGAGGGCGGCTACACCTTC,CASRDGTEGGYTF
TRBV29-1,TRBJ2-1,NA,16,TGCAGCGTTGGTTATGGGGTGTGGGGACTGTACAATGAGCAGTTCTTC,CSVGYGVWGLYNEQFF
TRBV30,TRBJ2-5,TRBD1,14,TGTGCCTGGAGTATGGGACAGGGTCGAGAGACCCAGTACTTC,CAWSMGQGRETQYF
TRBV6-5,TRBJ1-2,NA,13,TGTGCCAGCAGTCAGGGGACCTTGCAGGGCTACACCTTC,CASSQGTLQGYTF
TRBV5-6,TRBJ2-2,TRBD1,15,TGTGCCAGCAGCCCCGGGACAGGGAACACCGGGGAGCTGTTTTTT,CASSPGTGNTGELFF
TRBV6-5,TRBJ2-5,NA,13,TGTGCCGCGAGGGCAAACTTTGGGGAGACCCAGTACTTC,CAARANFGETQYF